Below are 29 T cell receptor beta chains sequenced from a single sample in a study of cytomegalovirus exposure and HLA in healthy donors. 13 Jbeta primers and 60 Vbeta primers were used for the PCR. Libraries were prepared by immunoSEQ multiplex PCR; TCRdb keeps only in-frame clonotypes and omits some of them. The sample comprises a few hundred thousand clones, around 77% of which are singletons, and nearly 3% rests with the top ten. Sequenced material: PBMCs. These receptors all come from a woman aged 25-40 years in good health and CMV-seronegative.

As DNA, the CDR3 is TGTGCCAGCAGCTTCCGGTACAGCTCTTACGAGCAGTACTTC. This sequence encodes CASSFRYSSYEQYF. The chain has TRBV7-2 and TRBJ2-7, with D unresolved. Germline-derived CDR1 and CDR2 are SGHTA and FQGNSA. Trimming shortened V by 3 bases and J by 4 bases, and 13 bases separated the two germline ends. CDR3 length: 14 amino acids.

The rearrangement joins TRBV28 to TRBJ1-2; D gene ambiguous. This CDR3 spans 14 amino acids. Trimming cost V 3 bases and J 8 bases, with 16 bases left between them. Germline CDR1 reads MDHEN; CDR2 reads SYDVKM. The CDR3 DNA sequence: TGTGCCAGCAGTTTCCCTGACGGGGTCCGCGGCTACACCTTC. Residues: CASSFPDGVRGYTF.

This rearrangement joins TRBV11-2 to TRBJ2-5; TRBD2 matches at 8 bases. J was trimmed by 2 bases and V by 2 bases; bases with no gene match: 7. Per germline, CDR1 SGHAT and CDR2 FQNNGV. CDR3 length: 16 residues. CDR3 sequence: CASSLWDSGEQETQYF. The CDR3 bases are TGTGCCAGCAGCTTATGGGATAGCGGGGAACAAGAGACCCAGTACTTC.

With regard to this clone: Relative to the germline gene, one junction end is altered; a read error may explain this. Distinct nucleotide sequences in the sample also encode this CDR3. This chain connects TRBV6-5 to TRBJ2-1; D is perhaps TRBD1 (5 bases). The CDR3 is 15 residues long. Looked up from germline, CDR1 is MNHEY and CDR2 is SVGAGI. CDR3 nucleotide sequence: TGTGCCAGTAGTTACGTGGGGCCCTCGGACAATGAGCAGTTCTTC. It is translated as CASSYVGPSDNEQFF.

The V gene is TRBV27, the J gene TRBJ2-3; D is undetermined. The CDR3 contains 15 residues. Germline V gene lookup returns CDR1 MNHEY and CDR2 SMNVEV (reference sequence). Trimming took 3 bases from V and 1 from J, leaving 11 bases between them. Here the CDR3 reads CASSFYLLGTDTQYF. CDR3 in DNA: TGTGCCAGCAGTTTTTACTTACTGGGCACAGATACGCAGTATTTT.

The CDR3 coding sequence is TGTGCCAGCAGCACGCGGGACGGCTATGGCTACACCTTC. Protein: CASSTRDGYGYTF. The chain combines TRBV9 with TRBJ1-2, with D possibly TRBD1 on 5 matching bases. The V and J ends lost 4 bases and 4 bases respectively, with 11 bases between them. The CDR3 runs to 13 residues. Germline assignment: CDR1 SGDLS and CDR2 YYNGEE. The whole variable domain, filled in from reference TRBV9 and TRBJ1-2, reads DSGVTQTPKHLITATGQRVTLRCSPRSGDLSVYWYQQSLDQGLQFLIQYYNGEERAKGNILERFSAQQFPDLHSELNLSSLELGDSALYFCASSTRDGYGYTFGSGTRLTVV.

V is TRBV15 and J is TRBJ2-5, with a weak D call TRBD2 (6 bases). Germline CDR1 and CDR2: LNHNV and YYDKDF (reference sequence). With 1 base removed from V and 4 bases from J, the gap between germline ends came to 10 bases. The CDR3 has 14 residues. CDR3 residues: CATSRGRGLETQYF. The DNA of the CDR3 is TGTGCCACCAGCAGAGGGAGGGGTCTAGAGACCCAGTACTTC.

This clone has only a few counts. The chain combines TRBV10-2 with TRBJ2-7, with TRBD1 matching over 7 bases. V lost 3 bases, J lost 0 bases, and 8 bases stayed unmatched. Per germline, CDR1 WSHSY and CDR2 SAAADI. This CDR3 is 16 amino acids long. The CDR3 here is CASSDPDRFSSYEQYF. For the CDR3, the DNA is TGCGCCAGCAGTGACCCGGACAGGTTCAGCTCCTACGAGCAGTACTTC.

This clone has only one observation. V usage is TRBV7-2 and J usage is TRBJ1-1; TRBD1 is a possible D gene (5 bases). From germline, CDR1 is SGHTA and CDR2 FQGNSA. Trimming pared 4 bases from V and 4 bases from J, leaving 13 bases between. The CDR3 sequence is 14 residues long. The CDR3 loop is CASSYPGGFTEAFF. CDR3 sequence (DNA): TGTGCCAGCAGCTATCCGGGGGGATTCACTGAAGCTTTCTTT.

As concerns this clone: Other DNA sequences within the sample encode an identical CDR3. The J gene is TRBJ2-5, the V gene TRBV14; TRBD1 might be the D (6 bases). This CDR3 has 13 residues. Trimming left V 8 bases short and J 5 bases short, with 15 bases between. Germline CDR1 and CDR2: SGHDN and FVKESK. CDR3 sequence: CASFRGGRETQYF. The CDR3 DNA follows: TGTGCCAGCTTCCGAGGGGGTAGGGAGACCCAGTACTTC.

This clone was seen only once. This CDR3 is CASSQGQGAFSYEQYF. The CDR3 DNA reads TGTGCCAGCAGCCAGGGACAGGGGGCGTTCTCCTACGAGCAGTACTTC. This chain connects TRBV7-9 to TRBJ2-7, with 12 bases identical to TRBD1. V lost 5 bases, J lost 0 bases, and 5 bases stayed unmatched. CDR3 size: 16 residues. Per the germline V gene, CDR1 is SEHNR and CDR2 is FQNEAQ (reference sequence).

This clone was seen a few times. The J gene is TRBJ2-7, the V gene TRBV6-1; a weak D match, TRBD1 (6 bases). Per the germline V gene, CDR1 is MNHNS and CDR2 is SASEGT. This CDR3 is 15 amino acids long. The V end lost 1 base, the J end lost 4 bases, and 14 bases lay between the germline ends. CDR3 DNA: TGTGCCAGCAGTGAAGGGTTGGCAGGGGAGTACGAGCAGTACTTC. Translating it yields CASSEGLAGEYEQYF.

The J gene is TRBJ2-1, the V gene TRBV5-6; 7 positions match TRBD2. CDR3 length: 14 residues. The V segment lost 2 bases and the J segment 6 bases; nucleotides outside the gene matches: 5. Germline values: CDR1 SGHDT, CDR2 YYEEEE. The chain's CDR3 is CASSFWVAGNEQFF. CDR3 coding DNA: TGTGCCAGCAGCTTCTGGGTAGCGGGCAATGAGCAGTTCTTC.

The gene calls are TRBV2 and TRBJ2-2; TRBD2 matches at 11 bases. The V and J ends lost 3 bases and 8 bases, in that order; junction bases with no gene match: 5. Germline V lookup: CDR1 SNHLY, CDR2 FYNNEI. The CDR3 length is 15 residues. The CDR3 DNA reads as TGTGCCAGCAGTGATAGCGGGAGGGCCCGAGGGGAGCTGTTTTTT. Translating gives CASSDSGRARGELFF.

The V and J genes are TRBV7-8 and TRBJ1-1, with 7 bases aligning to TRBD1. The CDR3 is made up of 15 amino acids. Germline loops: CDR1 SGHVS, CDR2 FQNEAQ. V trimming: 5 bases; J trimming: 1 base; junction bases outside the gene matches: 7. The CDR3 region has the DNA TGTGCCAGCAGCCACTTCCGGGACAGGAACACTGAAGCTTTCTTT. This encodes CASSHFRDRNTEAFF.

V gene TRBV30 combines with J gene TRBJ2-7; 7 nucleotides agree with TRBD1. V trimming: 0 bases; J trimming: 3 bases; junction bases outside the gene matches: 5. Germline-derived CDR1 and CDR2 are GTSNPN and SVGIG (reference sequence). The CDR3 runs 14 residues. CDR3 residues: CAWSVGTAYYEQYF. CDR3 DNA: TGTGCCTGGAGTGTAGGGACAGCCTACTACGAGCAGTACTTC.

DNA for the CDR3: TGCGCCAGCAGCCCCCTAGGAAGTAAGTCCTACGAGCAGTACTTC. It translates to CASSPLGSKSYEQYF. This chain uses TRBV4-1 with TRBJ2-7; no reliable D call. From germline, CDR1 is MGHRA and CDR2 YSYEKL. Between the trimmed V and J ends, which lost 4 bases and 1 base, there was a span of 14 bases. The CDR3 extends over 15 amino acids.

V usage is TRBV6-1 and J usage is TRBJ2-5, with 7 bases aligning to TRBD1. V lost 7 bases and J lost 2; bases outside the gene matches: 7. The CDR3 length is 14 residues. Germline CDR1 is MNHNS and CDR2 is SASEGT. The DNA for the CDR3 is TGTGCCAGCAAACGGGGACAGCTACAAGAGACCCAGTACTTC. Translated, it gives CASKRGQLQETQYF.

The gene calls are TRBV19 and TRBJ1-4, with a possible D match to TRBD1 (5 bases). From germline, CDR1 is LNHDA and CDR2 SQIVND (reference sequence). The CDR3 extends over 16 amino acids. Trimming left V 1 base short and J 0 bases short, with 9 bases between. The DNA for the CDR3 is TGTGCCAGTAGTATAGGTTCGGGGGCAACTAATGAAAAACTGTTTTTT. It is translated as CASSIGSGATNEKLFF.

This clone was seen a handful of times. This same CDR3 is encoded by further DNA sequences in the sample. The V and J genes are TRBV6-5 and TRBJ1-5, with TRBD1 matching over 8 bases. This CDR3 comprises 15 residues. The ends lost 4 bases at V and 2 bases at J; junction bases unmatched: 4. Per the germline V gene, CDR1 is MNHEY and CDR2 is SVGAGI. CDR3 protein: CASSSLTGGNQPQHF. For the CDR3, the DNA is TGTGCCAGCAGTTCCCTGACAGGGGGCAATCAGCCCCAGCATTTT.

CDR3 DNA sequence: TGTGCCAGCAGCACCCCTAGCGGGGGGAAATATCGCACAGATACGCAGTATTTT. Translated: CASSTPSGGKYRTDTQYF. The chain has TRBV9 and TRBJ2-3; 11 positions match TRBD2. The CDR3 length is 18 residues. The V segment lost 4 bases and the J segment 1 base; nucleotides outside the gene matches: 11. Per germline, CDR1 SGDLS and CDR2 YYNGEE.

The J gene is TRBJ2-1, the V gene TRBV30; 13 bases are shared with TRBD2. This CDR3 comprises 15 residues. J lost 8 bases, V lost 3 bases, and 7 bases had no gene match. The germline V gene has CDR1 GTSNPN and CDR2 SVGIG (reference sequence). The CDR3 is CAWSEGLAGSDEQFF. The CDR3 bases are TGTGCCTGGAGCGAGGGACTAGCGGGATCGGATGAGCAGTTCTTC.

The genes are TRBV6-6 and TRBJ2-2, with 7 positions matching TRBD1. CDR1 is MNHNY, CDR2 SVGAGI, per germline (reference sequence). The ends lost 7 bases at V and 6 bases at J; junction bases unmatched: 2. The CDR3 has 12 amino acids. In DNA, the CDR3 is TGTGCCAGCATTACAGGGGCCGGGGAGCTGTTTTTT. Amino acid sequence: CASITGAGELFF.

This clone was observed a handful of times. V is TRBV15 and J is TRBJ2-1; D gene uncertain. V was clipped by 4 bases and J by 1 base, with 14 bases between them. The CDR3 totals 16 residues. Germline CDR1 and CDR2: LNHNV and YYDKDF (reference sequence). The DNA for the CDR3 is TGTGCCACCAGCATCTGGTTCGGGTTTTCCTACAATGAGCAGTTCTTC. The encoded protein is CATSIWFGFSYNEQFF.

The V call is TRBV10-3, the J call TRBJ1-5; 8 bases align to TRBD1. V shed 6 bases and J 5 bases; nucleotides not matched to a gene: 9. The CDR3 runs to 15 residues. Germline CDR1 ENHRY, CDR2 SYGVKD. The CDR3 DNA is TGTGCCATCAGCCCGACGGCAGGGGGCCATCAGCCCCAGCATTTT. Translating it yields CAISPTAGGHQPQHF.

Only one count was recorded for this clone. The chain recombines TRBV1 with TRBJ2-7; the table's TRBD2 call for D was not verified on the DNA. TRBV1 constitutes a pseudogene. This CDR3 is 15 amino acids long. The CDR3 here is CTSSQDGLADYEQYF. The CDR3 DNA reads as TGCACCAGCAGCCAAGACGGACTAGCGGACTACGAGCAGTACTTC.

This clone occurred a few times. This rearrangement joins TRBV7-9 to TRBJ2-5; the match to TRBD2 covers 7 bases. This CDR3 spans 13 amino acids. CDR1 SEHNR and CDR2 FQNEAQ come from the germline V gene (reference sequence). With 5 bases clipped from V and 11 bases from J, the junction kept 11 bases outside the gene matches. The CDR3 sequence: CASSTDPSGIQYF. In nucleotides, the CDR3 is TGTGCCAGCAGCACCGATCCTAGCGGTATACAGTACTTC.

The chain carries TRBV5-6 and TRBJ1-2, with D possibly matching TRBD1 (5 bases). This CDR3 contains 13 residues. Germline values: CDR1 SGHDT, CDR2 YYEEEE. With 5 bases removed from V and 8 bases from J, the gap between germline ends came to 16 bases. The CDR3 DNA is TGTGCCAGCAGAATGGGGGGGATCCACGGCTACACCTTC. Amino acid sequence: CASRMGGIHGYTF.

This chain joins TRBV4-1 and TRBJ1-3, with 7 bases aligning to TRBD1. CDR3 length equals 13 residues. The V and J ends lost 10 bases and 2 bases, in that order; junction bases with no gene match: 5. Germline-derived CDR1 and CDR2 are MGHRA and YSYEKL. The DNA for the CDR3 is TGCGCCACCCAGACAGGGCCTGGAAACACCATATATTTT. Its protein product is CATQTGPGNTIYF.